Sequencing of this TCR beta chain was carried out in a study of T-cell reconstitution after alpha-beta-depleted transplantation in children. TCRbeta library preparation incorporated unique molecular identifiers. TCRdb ran MiXCR on the PCR reads and lists one entry per CDR3 protein. Altogether 330,000 or so distinct CDR3 sequences are present, roughly a tenth being singletons, with the ten largest covering about 8%. Notes on this clonotype: As yet, its antigen is unknown.

Notes on the study in general: T-cell numbers and diversity one year post-transplant derived largely from freshly generated T cells. It was reported that alpha-beta T cells came from several hundred expanded graft clones (about two months after transplant).

The sequenced sample was PBMCs, obtained before TCRalphabeta/CD19-depleted stem cell transplant. This TCR was sampled from a boy younger than two with acute myeloid leukemia, due to receive a stem cell transplant.

CDR3 nucleotide sequence: TGTGCCAGCAGCTTACTAGCGGGAGGAGCCCACGAGCAGTACTTC. It specifies CASSLLAGGAHEQYF. The chain uses TRBV7-3 and TRBJ2-7, with 11 bases fitting TRBD2. The CDR3 runs to 15 residues. J was trimmed by 5 bases and V by 2 bases; bases with no gene match: 5. The germline V gene has CDR1 SGHTA and CDR2 FQGTGA.